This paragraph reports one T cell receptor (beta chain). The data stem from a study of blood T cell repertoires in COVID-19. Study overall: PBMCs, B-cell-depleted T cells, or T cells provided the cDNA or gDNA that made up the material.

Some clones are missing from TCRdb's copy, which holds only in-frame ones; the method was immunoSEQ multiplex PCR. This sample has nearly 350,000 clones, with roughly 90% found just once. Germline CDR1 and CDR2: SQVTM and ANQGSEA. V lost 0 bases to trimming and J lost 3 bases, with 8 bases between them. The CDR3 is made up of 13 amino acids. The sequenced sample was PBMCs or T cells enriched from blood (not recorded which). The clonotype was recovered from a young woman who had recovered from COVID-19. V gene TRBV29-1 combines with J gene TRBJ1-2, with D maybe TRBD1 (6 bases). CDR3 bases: TGCAGCGTTGAAGACAGGGGTTACTATGGCTACACCTTC. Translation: CSVEDRGYYGYTF.